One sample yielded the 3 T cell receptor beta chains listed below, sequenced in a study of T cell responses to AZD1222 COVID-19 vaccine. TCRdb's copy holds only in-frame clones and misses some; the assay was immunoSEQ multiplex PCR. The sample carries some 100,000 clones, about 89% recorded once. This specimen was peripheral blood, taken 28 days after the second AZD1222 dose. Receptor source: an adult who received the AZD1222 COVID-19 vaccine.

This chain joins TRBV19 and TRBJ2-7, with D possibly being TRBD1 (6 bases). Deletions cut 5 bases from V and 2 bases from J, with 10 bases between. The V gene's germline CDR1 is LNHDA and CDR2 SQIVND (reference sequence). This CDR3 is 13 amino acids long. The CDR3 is CASSFTGTYEQYF. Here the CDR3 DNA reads TGTGCCAGTAGTTTTACAGGGACCTACGAGCAGTACTTC.

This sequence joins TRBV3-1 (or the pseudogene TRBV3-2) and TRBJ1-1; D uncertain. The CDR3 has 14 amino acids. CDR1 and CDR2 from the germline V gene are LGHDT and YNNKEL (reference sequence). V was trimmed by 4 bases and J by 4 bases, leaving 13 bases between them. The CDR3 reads CASSRSGGSTEAFF. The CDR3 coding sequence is TGTGCCAGCAGCCGCAGTGGCGGGAGCACTGAAGCTTTCTTT.

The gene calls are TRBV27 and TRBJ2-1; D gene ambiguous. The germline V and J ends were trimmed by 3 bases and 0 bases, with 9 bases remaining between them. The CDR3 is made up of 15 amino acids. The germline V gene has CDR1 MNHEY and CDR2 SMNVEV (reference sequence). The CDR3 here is CASSFAILSYNEQFF. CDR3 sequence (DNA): TGTGCCAGCAGTTTTGCGATCCTCTCCTACAATGAGCAGTTCTTC.